This T cell receptor (beta chain) was documented in a study of T cell responses to AZD1222 COVID-19 vaccine. Study outcomes and limitations: Reports say nearly half of spike-specific TCRs go after unmutated variant regions.

This CDR3 spans 14 amino acids. V was clipped by 2 bases and J by 0 bases, with 5 bases between them. Germline lookup yields CDR1 ENHRY and CDR2 SYGVKD. About this clone itself: Its antigen is currently unknown.

The table came from immunoSEQ multiplex PCR; TCRdb's copy has only in-frame clones and leaves some out. The sample lists approximately 70,000 clones, about nine tenths occurring once. The chain links TRBV10-3 to TRBJ1-5; D unresolved. The material was peripheral blood, obtained on day 0 of AZD1222 vaccination. This TCR came from an adult in good health. The CDR3 spells CAISEGCSNQPQHF. In DNA form, the CDR3 reads TGTGCCATCAGTGAGGGATGTAGCAATCAGCCCCAGCATTTT.